These 30 T cell receptor beta chains were sequenced from one sample in a study of cytomegalovirus exposure and HLA in healthy donors. Vbeta (60) and Jbeta (13) primers were used in the PCR. The table came from immunoSEQ multiplex PCR; TCRdb's copy has only in-frame clones and leaves some out. The sample has around 210,000 clones, around 80% seen once. Sequenced: PBMCs. The receptors here all came from a boy between 5 and 17 years old in good health and CMV-seronegative.

This sequence joins TRBV5-1 and TRBJ1-1; TRBD1 aligns across 8 bases. The trim removed 4 bases at V and 1 base at J, leaving 3 bases unmatched. CDR1 is SGHRS and CDR2 is YFSETQ in the germline V gene. The CDR3 runs 14 residues. The CDR3 protein is CASSGDRPNTEAFF. CDR3 sequence (DNA): TGCGCCAGCAGCGGGGACAGGCCGAACACTGAAGCTTTCTTT.

V is TRBV6-1 and J is TRBJ2-7, with D possibly TRBD2 on 6 matching bases. The CDR3 covers 13 residues. Germline V gives CDR1 MNHNS, CDR2 SASEGT. Trimming left V 6 bases short and J 3 bases short, with 12 bases between. The CDR3 reads CASRNPGGYEQYF. The CDR3 region has the DNA TGTGCCAGCAGGAACCCCGGGGGCTACGAGCAGTACTTC.

The V and J genes are TRBV4-2 and TRBJ1-5; D unresolved. Germline loops: CDR1 LGHNA, CDR2 YNFKEQ. The CDR3 loop spans 13 amino acids. Between the trimmed V and J ends, which lost 4 bases and 6 bases, there was a span of 10 bases. As DNA, the CDR3 is TGTGCCAGCAGCCCCACTTCGGGTCAGCCCCAGCATTTT. This gives the protein CASSPTSGQPQHF.

This rearrangement joins TRBV2 to TRBJ1-1; D is perhaps TRBD1 (6 bases). V shed 6 bases and J shed 1 base, with 12 bases lying between them. The CDR3 runs to 14 residues. CDR1 and CDR2 (germline): SNHLY, FYNNEI. CDR3 amino acids: CASSVKGQNTEAFF. The DNA of the CDR3 is TGTGCCAGCAGCGTCAAGGGACAGAACACTGAAGCTTTCTTT. Complete variable domain (other parts from reference TRBV2 and TRBJ1-1): EPEVTQTPSHQVTQMGQEVILRCVPISNHLYFYWYRQILGQKVEFLVSFYNNEISEKSEIFDDQFSVERPDGSNFTLKIRSTKLEDSAMYFCASSVKGQNTEAFFGQGTRLTVV.

The rearrangement joins TRBV9 to TRBJ1-5; D might be TRBD1 (5 bases). This CDR3 spans 15 amino acids. V lost 3 bases to trimming and J lost 5 bases, with 15 bases between them. Germline V CDR1 and CDR2: SGDLS, YYNGEE. Here the CDR3 reads CASSAAPAGDQPQHF. CDR3 nucleotides: TGTGCCAGCAGCGCCGCTCCGGCGGGGGATCAGCCCCAGCATTTT.

The gene calls are TRBV25-1 and TRBJ1-2, with D perhaps matching TRBD1 (5 bases). Germline lookup yields CDR1 MGHDK and CDR2 SYGVNS. The CDR3 is 16 residues long. The ends were cut back, 4 bases at V and 0 bases at J, with 15 bases in the middle. CDR3 bases: TGTGCCAGCAGTGCACGGGAGCCAGGGCCTAACTATGGCTACACCTTC. It yields the protein CASSAREPGPNYGYTF.

This clone came up once. The chain uses TRBV9 and TRBJ2-5; 9 nucleotides line up with TRBD2. The CDR3 contains 14 residues. V lost 0 bases and J lost 5; bases outside the gene matches: 2. Germline CDR1 is SGDLS and CDR2 is YYNGEE. The CDR3, as DNA: TGTGCCAGCAGCGTAGGACTAGCGGAGGAGACCCAGTACTTC. Translation: CASSVGLAEETQYF.

V and J are TRBV29-1 and TRBJ2-1, with 7 bases identical to TRBD2. Trimming at V came to 4 bases and at J to 6 bases, leaving 15 bases not matched to a gene. The germline CDR1 and CDR2 sequences are SQVTM and ANQGSEA. The CDR3 extends over 16 amino acids. CDR3 DNA: TGCAGCGTTGGCGGAGGGAGGGCCCCAGTGTTCAATGAGCAGTTCTTC. It encodes CSVGGGRAPVFNEQFF.

The chain has TRBV7-9 and TRBJ2-1, with a weak D call TRBD2 (6 bases). The CDR3 runs 15 residues. In germline, CDR1 is SEHNR, CDR2 FQNEAQ (reference sequence). V dropped 7 bases and J dropped 4 bases, with 17 bases sitting between them. The CDR3 loop is CASIFGTGEYNEQFF. The CDR3 region has the DNA TGTGCCAGCATCTTCGGGACTGGAGAATACAATGAGCAGTTCTTC.

This chain connects TRBV7-3 to TRBJ2-7; perhaps TRBD1 as D (6 bases). CDR3 size: 13 residues. Germline CDR1 is SGHTA and CDR2 is FQGTGA. The V end lost 5 bases, the J end lost 3 bases, and 11 bases lay between the germline ends. CDR3 sequence: CASSLWDNYEQYF. CDR3 coding DNA: TGTGCCAGCAGCCTGTGGGACAACTACGAGCAGTACTTC.

The rearrangement links TRBV27 to TRBJ2-2; D not resolved. Looked up from germline, CDR1 is MNHEY and CDR2 is SMNVEV (reference sequence). Trimming pared 8 bases from V and 7 bases from J, leaving 5 bases between. There are 10 residues in the CDR3. CDR3 sequence (DNA): TGTGCCAGCGGGCACGGGGAGCTGTTTTTT. Translated, it gives CASGHGELFF.

The genes are TRBV5-4 and TRBJ2-5; 10 bases agree with TRBD2. The CDR3 sequence is 16 residues long. Germline V gene sequence: CDR1 SGHNT, CDR2 YYREEE (reference sequence). J gave up 4 bases and V 3 bases, and 9 bases lay outside the gene matches. The CDR3 coding sequence is TGTGCCAGCAGCTGGGAGCGGGAGGGCCAGAGAGAGACCCAGTACTTC. It encodes CASSWEREGQRETQYF.

The V call is TRBV5-6, the J call TRBJ2-6; 8 bases match TRBD1. CDR1 and CDR2 (germline): SGHDT, YYEEEE. This CDR3 is built from 18 residues. Trimming cost V 1 base and J 1 base; bases outside gene matches: 7. The CDR3 region has the DNA TGTGCCAGCAGCTTGTACGGGACAGGTCGTTCTGGGGCCAACGTCCTGACTTTC. The encoded protein is CASSLYGTGRSGANVLTF.

With regard to this clone: The junction and the germline gene differ at one end; a read error may be behind it. The genes are TRBV10-3 and TRBJ2-1; a possible D gene is TRBD2 (5 bases). This CDR3 comprises 12 residues. Per germline, CDR1 ENHRY and CDR2 SYGVKD. For the CDR3, the DNA is TGTGCCATCAGTGAGTCGAACCGCGGGTGGATCTTC. Translating gives CAISESNRGWIF.

J is TRBJ2-1 and V is TRBV5-1; tentative D call: TRBD2 (5 bases). Germline lookup yields CDR1 SGHRS and CDR2 YFSETQ. This CDR3 contains 15 residues. V lost 4 bases and J lost 0, with 11 bases in between. The DNA of the CDR3 is TGCGCCAGCAGCCCCGGGGATTCCTCCTACAATGAGCAGTTCTTC. As protein: CASSPGDSSYNEQFF.

In this sample, this clone turned up once. J is TRBJ1-2 and V is TRBV19, with TRBD1 identical over 9 bases. The V gene end was trimmed by 6 bases and the J gene end by 2 bases; junction bases not matched to a gene: 7. The germline gives CDR1 LNHDA, CDR2 SQIVND (reference sequence). CDR3 length: 15 amino acids. The CDR3 DNA is TGTGCCAGTAGAGGGACAGGGAGAATCAACTATGGCTACACCTTC. It codes for CASRGTGRINYGYTF.

CDR3 sequence: CASSPRDSPLWSGANVLTF. As DNA, the CDR3 is TGCGCCAGCAGCCCGCGGGACAGCCCCCTTTGGTCTGGGGCCAACGTCCTGACTTTC. The rearrangement joins TRBV4-1 to TRBJ2-6, with a possible D match to TRBD1 (7 bases). Germline values: CDR1 MGHRA, CDR2 YSYEKL. Trimming pared 4 bases from V and 1 base from J, leaving 20 bases between. The CDR3 loop spans 19 amino acids.

The gene calls are TRBV25-1 and TRBJ1-3; D is perhaps TRBD1 (5 bases). Germline V CDR1 and CDR2: MGHDK, SYGVNS. The V and J ends lost 5 bases and 0 bases respectively, with 14 bases between them. The CDR3 totals 16 residues. The chain's CDR3 is CASSPISGLSGNTIYF. Here the CDR3 DNA reads TGTGCCAGCAGTCCAATCTCAGGGCTCTCTGGAAACACCATATATTTT.

This chain uses TRBV4-1 with TRBJ2-5, with no clear D. Germline CDR1 reads MGHRA; CDR2 reads YSYEKL. The CDR3 contains 14 residues. Trimming took off 4 bases at V and 4 bases at J, with 13 bases between the two ends. CDR3 protein: CASSPHSARETQYF. CDR3 DNA sequence: TGCGCCAGCAGCCCCCACAGTGCGCGAGAGACCCAGTACTTC.

This clone was seen a single time. The chain combines TRBV5-4 with TRBJ1-1; 11 bases are shared with TRBD1. J gave up 1 base and V 2 bases, and 4 bases lay outside the gene matches. The CDR3 spans 16 residues. From germline, CDR1 is SGHNT and CDR2 YYREEE (reference sequence). The CDR3 protein is CASSFRTGGRNTEAFF. The CDR3 DNA follows: TGTGCCAGCAGCTTCAGGACAGGGGGCAGGAACACTGAAGCTTTCTTT.

This chain uses TRBV9 with TRBJ2-7, with TRBD1 matching over 8 bases. Germline V gene lookup returns CDR1 SGDLS and CDR2 YYNGEE. The CDR3 extends over 15 amino acids. V was pared by 1 base and J by 4 bases, with 7 bases of the junction left unmatched. This chain's CDR3 is CASSVTDRGGYEQYF. The CDR3 nucleotides are TGTGCCAGCAGCGTAACCGACAGGGGAGGTTACGAGCAGTACTTC.

V gene TRBV18 combines with J gene TRBJ1-1, with D possibly being TRBD1 (6 bases). Germline V CDR1 and CDR2: KGHSH, LQKENI. The V end lost 0 bases, the J end lost 6 bases, and 8 bases lay between the germline ends. The CDR3 runs to 13 residues. CDR3 loop: CASSPPAGAEAFF. The CDR3 nucleotides are TGTGCCAGCTCACCACCCGCAGGGGCTGAAGCTTTCTTT. The whole variable domain, remainder taken from reference TRBV18 and TRBJ1-1, is NAGVMQNPRHLVRRRGQEARLRCSPMKGHSHVYWYRQLPEEGLKFMVYLQKENIIDESGMPKERFSAEFPKEGPSILRIQQVVRGDSAAYFCASSPPAGAEAFFGQGTRLTVV.

In its sample, this clone was seen a few times. The J gene is TRBJ2-5, the V gene TRBV25-1, with a weak D call TRBD1 (5 bases). Germline CDR1 and CDR2: MGHDK and SYGVNS. V dropped 2 bases and J dropped 5 bases, with 9 bases sitting between them. The CDR3 is made up of 13 amino acids. CDR3 loop: CASSEDSGETQYF. The CDR3 region has the DNA TGTGCCAGCAGTGAAGACAGTGGGGAGACCCAGTACTTC.

The chain combines TRBV15 with TRBJ1-6, with D uncertain. Germline lookup yields CDR1 LNHNV and CDR2 YYDKDF (reference sequence). The CDR3 has 18 amino acids. The germline V and J ends were trimmed by 0 bases and 2 bases, with 14 bases remaining between them. The CDR3 region has the DNA TGTGCCACCAGCAGAGATAAATCGGGGAGCGCCTATAATTCACCCCTCCACTTT. Protein: CATSRDKSGSAYNSPLHF.

The chain recombines TRBV2 with TRBJ2-1; 11 bases fit TRBD2. The J segment lost 8 bases and the V segment lost 6 bases, leaving 9 bases of the junction unmatched. CDR1 is SNHLY and CDR2 is FYNNEI in the germline V gene. This CDR3 has 15 amino acids. The CDR3, as DNA: TGTGCCAGCAGGGACACTAGCGGGGGAGTAGATGAGCAGTTCTTC. Protein product: CASRDTSGGVDEQFF.

The chain links TRBV30 to TRBJ2-5, with TRBD2 matching 7 bases. The J call may be wrong; the DNA end is better matched by TRBJ2-7. CDR3 length equals 15 residues. Looked up from germline, CDR1 is GTSNPN and CDR2 is SVGIG (reference sequence). The CDR3 is CAWSTGGTVFYEQYF. As DNA, the CDR3 is TGTGCCTGGAGCACCGGGGGGACGGTGTTCTACGAGCAGTACTTC.

This clone was recorded a few times. The J gene is TRBJ1-3, the V gene TRBV5-4; no clear D gene. There are 15 residues in the CDR3. V shed 3 bases and J shed 0 bases, with 10 bases lying between them. Per the germline V gene, CDR1 is SGHNT and CDR2 is YYREEE (reference sequence). As DNA, the CDR3 is TGTGCCAGCAGCTCTTCAGTCAACTCTGGAAACACCATATATTTT. It encodes CASSSSVNSGNTIYF.

About this clone itself: Other DNA variants within this sample encode the same CDR3. V and J are TRBV6-1 and TRBJ2-5, with D maybe TRBD2 (6 bases). Germline-derived CDR1 and CDR2 are MNHNS and SASEGT. The CDR3 runs to 15 residues. V lost 2 bases and J 2 bases, leaving 12 bases between the germline ends. The CDR3 region has the DNA TGTGCCAGCAGTGAATTGCTAGCGCGACAAGAGACCCAGTACTTC. Translating it yields CASSELLARQETQYF.

The gene calls are TRBV2 and TRBJ2-6, with a weak D call TRBD2 (6 bases). With 4 bases removed from V and 2 bases from J, the gap between germline ends came to 12 bases. The CDR3 has 16 residues. CDR1 and CDR2 (germline): SNHLY, FYNNEI. The CDR3 sequence: CASSARGMAGANVLTF. CDR3 nucleotides: TGTGCCAGCAGTGCCCGGGGGATGGCTGGGGCCAACGTCCTGACTTTC.

The gene calls are TRBV6-6 and TRBJ2-2; possible D gene TRBD2, 6 bases. Between the trimmed V and J ends, which lost 10 bases and 4 bases, there was a span of 16 bases. CDR1 and CDR2 (germline): MNHNY, SVGAGI (reference sequence). The CDR3 consists of 14 residues. The chain's CDR3 is CATPVQGGTGELFF. DNA of the CDR3: TGTGCCACCCCGGTCCAGGGAGGCACCGGGGAGCTGTTTTTT.